The sequence of this T cell receptor beta chain was determined in a study of T cell responses to AZD1222 COVID-19 vaccine. The study's findings and limits: As reported, nearly half of all spike-specific TCRs target variant regions that are unmutated. Most donors were white British, females outnumbered males, and clonal diversity was possibly underestimated.

The CDR3 runs to 12 residues. Germline V gene data show CDR1 as MNHEY and CDR2 as SVGAGI. Losses at the gene ends were 8 bases for V and 5 bases for J; bases not matched to a gene: 6. The method was immunoSEQ multiplex PCR; TCRdb's version includes in-frame clones alone and lacks a portion of them. This table holds more than 150,000 clones, 85% to 95% found once. With regard to this clone: What it recognizes is unknown.

The source material was peripheral blood, sampled 28 days after the second AZD1222 dose. The clonotype originates from an adult who received the AZD1222 COVID-19 vaccine. This chain uses TRBV6-5 with TRBJ2-7; 7 bases are shared with TRBD2. This CDR3 is CASGTGGDEQYF. The CDR3 region has the DNA TGTGCCAGCGGGACTGGGGGGGACGAGCAGTACTTC.